Each of the 16 T cell receptor beta chains below was sequenced from the same sample in a study of CXCR3-negative and CXCR3-positive naive CD8 T cells. Study conclusions and caveats: CXCR3-positive naive cells had TRB CDR3s that were more hydrophobic than CXCR3-negative naive cells had.

Each TRB cDNA library was prepared by 5' RACE (with UMI labels). TCRdb processed the 5' RACE reads again and assigns one entry to each CDR3 protein, with no DNA. Its clone listing holds over 150,000 distinct CDR3 sequences. For these TCRs, the target antigens are not known. The material sequenced was naive CXCR3+ CD8+ T cells from blood. Subset noted: CD45RO-CCR7+CD27+CD95- naive CD8+ T cells expressing CXCR3 (TNR3+). These receptors were collected from a human donor in good health. Some clones in this sample may be carry-over from other donors' samples.

The chain has TRBV20-1 and TRBJ2-7. Germline-derived CDR1 and CDR2 are DFQATT and SNEGSKA (reference sequence). There are 12 residues in the CDR3. CDR3 loop: CSAIEGSFEQYF.

The chain's CDR3 is CSARGQLAGGNIQYF. This sequence joins TRBV20-1 and TRBJ2-4; checking the TCRdb D call of TRBD2 is not possible without DNA. Germline V gene lookup returns CDR1 DFQATT and CDR2 SNEGSKA (reference sequence). The CDR3 is 15 residues long.

J is TRBJ2-5 and V is TRBV6-2 or TRBV6-3. Germline values: CDR1 MNHEY, CDR2 SVGEGT. The CDR3 consists of 13 residues. The CDR3 reads CASAERSGETQYF.

The CDR3 spells CATSGHPNYGYTF. V usage is TRBV27 and J usage is TRBJ1-2; with no DNA, the TCRdb D assignment of TRBD1 cannot be verified. The germline gives CDR1 MNHEY, CDR2 SMNVEV (reference sequence). This CDR3 comprises 13 residues.

V is TRBV11-2 and J is TRBJ2-5; TCRdb designates TRBD2, a call that cannot be tested without DNA. The CDR3 runs 14 residues. Germline-derived CDR1 and CDR2 are SGHAT and FQNNGV. CDR3 sequence: CASSFSGGMETQYF.

CDR3 protein: CASSQDSSGGLYNEQFF. J is TRBJ2-1 and V is TRBV4-1; TCRdb proposes TRBD2, but this gene call is untestable without DNA. The V gene's germline CDR1 is MGHRA and CDR2 YSYEKL. This CDR3 has 17 residues.

The V gene is TRBV28, the J gene TRBJ1-2; TCRdb calls TRBD1, which cannot be checked without DNA. The CDR3 runs 13 residues. Germline CDR1 is MDHEN and CDR2 is SYDVKM. The chain's CDR3 is CASSLSTGRGYTF.

The rearrangement links TRBV7-2 to TRBJ2-5; TCRdb proposes TRBD2, but this gene call is untestable without DNA. The CDR3 length is 15 residues. CDR1 is SGHTA and CDR2 is FQGNSA in the germline V gene. CDR3 loop: CASSLDGLDQETQYF.

The CDR3 loop is CASSLEASGRSITSGDTQYF. This sequence joins TRBV7-9 and TRBJ2-3; the D call of TRBD2 rests on TCRdb alone, since no DNA is present to check it. This CDR3 contains 20 residues. The germline CDR1 and CDR2 sequences are SEHNR and FQNEAQ (reference sequence).

The chain carries TRBV6-5 and TRBJ1-2; the D call of TRBD1 rests on TCRdb alone, since no DNA is present to check it. The CDR3 runs 12 residues. Germline CDR1 is MNHEY and CDR2 is SVGAGI. Here the CDR3 reads CASSYPGAGYTF.

The V and J genes are TRBV20-1 and TRBJ2-7; as DNA is missing, the TRBD2 call by TCRdb cannot be tested. CDR3 size: 14 residues. The germline gives CDR1 DFQATT, CDR2 SNEGSKA (reference sequence). The CDR3: CSARSGLLLYEQYF.

The chain carries TRBV7-3 and TRBJ2-7; TCRdb outputs TRBD1, but without DNA this stays unchecked. The CDR3 contains 12 residues. Germline V gene lookup returns CDR1 SGHTA and CDR2 FQGTGA. CDR3 amino acids: CASSPEGGKQYF.

The CDR3 loop reads CASVMGSDTQYF. The gene calls are TRBV11-2 and TRBJ2-3. Germline CDR1 is SGHAT and CDR2 is FQNNGV. The CDR3 sequence is 12 residues long. The variable domain in full, with the rest retrieved from reference TRBV11-2 and TRBJ2-3, is EAGVAQSPRYKIIEKRQSVAFWCNPISGHATLYWYQQILGQGPKLLIQFQNNGVVDDSQLPKDRFSAERLKGVDSTLKIQPAKLEDSAVYLCASVMGSDTQYFGPGTRLTVL.

The chain has TRBV7-9 and TRBJ2-7. The CDR3 consists of 13 residues. Germline V gene lookup returns CDR1 SEHNR and CDR2 FQNEAQ (reference sequence). The CDR3 sequence is CASSPDRSYEQYF.

The chain is built from TRBV11-2 and TRBJ2-1; TCRdb's D gene call, TRBD2, goes unchecked for lack of DNA. The germline V gene has CDR1 SGHAT and CDR2 FQNNGV. This CDR3 has 14 amino acids. The CDR3 protein is CATGQGRAYGEQFF.

This sequence joins TRBV4-3 and TRBJ2-6; TCRdb lists TRBD1, though no DNA is available to test this call. The CDR3 length is 18 residues. The germline V gene encodes CDR1 LGHNA and CDR2 YSLEER. This chain's CDR3 is CASSQDPPVLSGANVLTF.